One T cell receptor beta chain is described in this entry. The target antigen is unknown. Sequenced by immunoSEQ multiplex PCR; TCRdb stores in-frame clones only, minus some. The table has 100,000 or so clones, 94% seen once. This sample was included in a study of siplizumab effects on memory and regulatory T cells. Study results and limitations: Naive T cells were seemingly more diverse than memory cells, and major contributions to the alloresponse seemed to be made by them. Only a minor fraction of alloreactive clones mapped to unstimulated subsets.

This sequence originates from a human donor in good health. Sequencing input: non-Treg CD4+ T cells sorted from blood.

CDR3 residues: CASSRWELAGGEDTQYF. As DNA, the CDR3 is TGTGCCAGCAGCCGGTGGGAGCTAGCGGGAGGGGAAGATACGCAGTATTTT. This rearrangement joins TRBV4-2 to TRBJ2-3, with 12 bases identical to TRBD2. Germline V lookup: CDR1 LGHNA, CDR2 YNFKEQ. This CDR3 has 17 amino acids. The trim removed 4 bases at V and 5 bases at J, leaving 10 bases unmatched.